These 21 T cell receptor beta chains originate from one sample sequenced in a study of blood T cell repertoires in COVID-19. The protocol was immunoSEQ multiplex PCR, while the TCRdb copy is restricted to in-frame clones and leaves out a portion. The top ten hold 1.4% of the sample, which has hundreds of thousands of clones, more than 80% seen once. The sequencing input was peripheral blood. These receptors originate from a woman in her twenties or thirties with active or convalescent COVID-19.

The chain is built from TRBV6-1 and TRBJ2-2, with TRBD1 matching 9 bases. Germline CDR1 reads MNHNS; CDR2 reads SASEGT. This CDR3 has 19 residues. Germline trimming cut 0 bases from V and 0 bases from J; bases unmatched to any gene: 8. The chain's CDR3 is CASSEAFYRDRANTGELFF. The DNA for the CDR3 is TGTGCCAGCAGTGAAGCGTTTTATCGGGACAGGGCGAACACCGGGGAGCTGTTTTTT.

The CDR3 nucleotides are TGTGCCAGCAGGTCCGGGACAGGGGTTTTGTACGAGCAGTACTTC. This encodes CASRSGTGVLYEQYF. The J gene is TRBJ2-7, the V gene TRBV7-9; TRBD1 aligns across 10 bases. Losses at the gene ends were 6 bases for V and 4 bases for J; bases not matched to a gene: 9. CDR1 is SEHNR, CDR2 FQNEAQ, per germline (reference sequence). This CDR3 is built from 15 residues.

The chain couples TRBV6-5 to TRBJ1-4; 8 nucleotides match TRBD1. The CDR3 length is 15 residues. J was trimmed by 2 bases and V by 4 bases; bases with no gene match: 3. CDR1 is MNHEY, CDR2 SVGAGI, per germline. CDR3 loop: CASSWTGSTNEKLFF. The CDR3 nucleotides read TGTGCCAGCAGTTGGACAGGGAGCACTAATGAAAAACTGTTTTTT.

This rearrangement joins TRBV5-6 to TRBJ1-2; 10 bases line up with TRBD1. CDR1 and CDR2 from the germline V gene are SGHDT and YYEEEE. V gave up 6 bases and J gave up 8 bases; unmatched junction bases: 7. This CDR3 is 13 amino acids long. The CDR3 protein is CASTRQGAGGYTF. CDR3 sequence (DNA): TGTGCCAGCACGAGACAGGGGGCTGGAGGCTACACCTTC. Filled out from reference TRBV5-6 and TRBJ1-2, the complete variable domain reads DAGVTQSPTHLIKTRGQQVTLRCSPKSGHDTVSWYQQALGQGPQFIFQYYEEEERQRGNFPDRFSGHQFPNYSSELNVNALLLGDSALYLCASTRQGAGGYTFGSGTRLTVV.

The CDR3 spells CASSLSTGQGATGEQYF. DNA for the CDR3: TGTGCCAGCTCCCTCTCGACGGGACAGGGGGCAACGGGCGAGCAGTACTTC. This chain joins TRBV18 and TRBJ2-7; 12 nucleotides line up with TRBD1. The CDR3 runs to 17 residues. Germline CDR1 reads KGHSH; CDR2 reads LQKENI. V was clipped by 6 bases and J by 6 bases; unmatched bases: 15.

This chain joins TRBV10-2 and TRBJ1-4, with TRBD1 matching over 9 bases. The length of the CDR3 is 16 residues. With V trimmed by 4 bases and J by 8 bases, 11 bases remained unmatched. CDR1 WSHSY and CDR2 SAAADI come from the germline V gene. The CDR3 spells CASSGGQGGGYEKLFF. For the CDR3, the DNA is TGCGCCAGCAGTGGGGGACAGGGAGGCGGTTACGAAAAACTGTTTTTT.

This clone was observed once. The rearrangement joins TRBV15 to TRBJ1-5; TRBD1 is a possible D gene (5 bases). V gave up 4 bases and J gave up 0 bases, with 10 bases separating them. Germline V gene data show CDR1 as LNHNV and CDR2 as YYDKDF (reference sequence). The CDR3 covers 15 residues. CDR3 nucleotides: TGTGCCACCAGCATAGGGGTAACTAGCAATCAGCCCCAGCATTTT. Amino acid sequence: CATSIGVTSNQPQHF. Using reference TRBV15 and TRBJ1-5 for the parts outside the CDR3, the full variable domain is DAMVIQNPRYQVTQFGKPVTLSCSQTLNHNVMYWYQQKSSQAPKLLFHYYDKDFNNEADTPDNFQSRRPNTSFCFLDIRSPGLGDTAMYLCATSIGVTSNQPQHFGDGTRLSIL.

The V call is TRBV6-1, the J call TRBJ2-3, with TRBD2 matching 7 bases. The CDR3 totals 15 residues. Per the germline V gene, CDR1 is MNHNS and CDR2 is SASEGT. The trim removed 2 bases at V and 6 bases at J, leaving 8 bases unmatched. DNA for the CDR3: TGTGCCAGCAGTGAACGGTCGGGGGGTAGGGATACGCAGTATTTT. Translation gives CASSERSGGRDTQYF.

This clone came up once. The CDR3 sequence: CASSLELSTDTQYF. CDR3 bases: TGCGCCAGCAGCTTAGAGCTCTCCACAGATACGCAGTATTTT. The chain links TRBV5-1 to TRBJ2-3; D is unclear. Trimming cost V 2 bases and J 2 bases, with 9 bases left between them. Germline lookup yields CDR1 SGHRS and CDR2 YFSETQ. This CDR3 has 14 amino acids.

V usage is TRBV19 and J usage is TRBJ1-2; D is uncertain. V lost 4 bases and J lost 0, with 15 bases in between. The CDR3 spans 16 residues. Germline CDR1 LNHDA, CDR2 SQIVND (reference sequence). This CDR3 is CASSTTTLHPNYGYTF. CDR3 in DNA: TGTGCCAGTAGTACTACGACACTCCATCCTAACTATGGCTACACCTTC.

The chain is built from TRBV6-5 and TRBJ1-1; possibly TRBD1 for D (5 bases). V lost 5 bases, J lost 11 bases, and 15 bases lay in between. Looked up from germline, CDR1 is MNHEY and CDR2 is SVGAGI. There are 12 residues in the CDR3. The CDR3 region is CASSTRQNMAFF. The CDR3 DNA reads TGTGCCAGCAGTACGCGACAGAACATGGCTTTCTTT.

This clone was seen only a few times. The chain uses TRBV21-1 and TRBJ1-5; the DNA was not compared with TRBD1, the D call given in the table. TRBV21-1 is marked as a pseudogene. This CDR3 comprises 18 residues. CDR3 DNA: TGTGCCAGCAGCAAAGAAAATATTGGGACAGGGCCTAATCAGCCCCAGCATTTT. Its translation: CASSKENIGTGPNQPQHF.

The rearrangement joins TRBV30 to TRBJ1-2, with D unclear. Trimming stripped 4 bases from V and 1 base from J, with 4 bases between. The germline gives CDR1 GTSNPN, CDR2 SVGIG (reference sequence). The CDR3 covers 11 residues. The CDR3 region is CAWTINYGYTF. DNA of the CDR3: TGTGCCTGGACCATTAACTATGGCTACACCTTC.

This clone was detected only a few times. The V gene is TRBV15, the J gene TRBJ1-3, with a weak D call TRBD1 (6 bases). The germline V and J ends were trimmed by 0 bases and 1 base, with 13 bases remaining between them. The CDR3 contains 17 residues. Germline values: CDR1 LNHNV, CDR2 YYDKDF (reference sequence). The CDR3 protein is CATSRDNTGYSGNTIYF. For the CDR3, the DNA is TGTGCCACCAGCAGAGACAACACAGGGTATTCTGGAAACACCATATATTTT.

This clone appeared once. The J gene is TRBJ2-3, the V gene TRBV5-1; TRBD1 might be the D (6 bases). Germline-derived CDR1 and CDR2 are SGHRS and YFSETQ. V was clipped by 7 bases and J by 1 base, with 16 bases between them. The CDR3 is 15 residues long. The CDR3 is CASGEQGRGTDTQYF. The DNA of the CDR3 is TGCGCCAGCGGCGAACAGGGTAGAGGCACAGATACGCAGTATTTT.

V is TRBV5-4 and J is TRBJ2-1; D might be TRBD1 (6 bases). The germline V and J ends were trimmed by 9 bases and 9 bases, with 19 bases remaining between them. Germline V gene sequence: CDR1 SGHNT, CDR2 YYREEE (reference sequence). The CDR3 is 13 residues long. CDR3 sequence reads: CATGQPHVVEQFF. In DNA form, the CDR3 reads TGTGCCACCGGACAGCCCCACGTCGTTGAGCAGTTCTTC. Looking up the rest from reference TRBV5-4 and TRBJ2-1 gives the full variable domain: ETGVTQSPTHLIKTRGQQVTLRCSSQSGHNTVSWYQQALGQGPQFIFQYYREEENGRGNFPPRFSGLQFPNYSSELNVNALELDDSALYLCATGQPHVVEQFFGPGTRLTVL.

The V call is TRBV5-1, the J call TRBJ1-3, with 8 bases lining up with TRBD1. The CDR3 length is 16 residues. The V gene's germline CDR1 is SGHRS and CDR2 YFSETQ. V gave up 0 bases and J gave up 3 bases; unmatched junction bases: 5. For the CDR3, the DNA is TGCGCCAGCAGCTTGGGTGGACAGGGAAGTGGAAACACCATATATTTT. The encoded protein is CASSLGGQGSGNTIYF.

The chain combines TRBV6-5 with TRBJ1-1; possible D gene TRBD1, 6 bases. The CDR3 consists of 16 residues. CDR1 and CDR2 from the germline V gene are MNHEY and SVGAGI. Deletions cut 2 bases from V and 11 bases from J, with 24 bases between. The CDR3 coding sequence is TGTGCCAGCAGTTACGACAGGCTCCCACGTTCCCAAGATGCTTTCTTT. It yields the protein CASSYDRLPRSQDAFF.

The chain combines TRBV5-4 with TRBJ1-6, with no clear D. The CDR3 has 16 amino acids. CDR1 and CDR2 (germline): SGHNT, YYREEE (reference sequence). Trimming pared 0 bases from V and 1 base from J, leaving 8 bases between. CDR3 loop: CASSLATTSYNSPLHF. CDR3 nucleotides: TGTGCCAGCAGCTTGGCGACAACATCCTATAATTCACCCCTCCACTTT.

This CDR3 reads CACSGGPSAFF. The CDR3 coding sequence is TGTGCCTGCTCGGGGGGGCCTTCGGCTTTCTTT. This sequence joins TRBV19 and TRBJ1-1, with TRBD1 as a possible D gene (6 bases). This CDR3 region has 11 residues. The V end was cut by 11 bases, the J end by 11 bases, with 18 bases between. Germline CDR1 LNHDA, CDR2 SQIVND (reference sequence).

The rearrangement uses TRBV9 and TRBJ1-1, with a possible D match to TRBD1 (6 bases). V was pared by 0 bases and J by 1 base, with 19 bases between. Germline CDR1 is SGDLS and CDR2 is YYNGEE. The CDR3 has 18 residues. The CDR3 loop is CASSVDWQGLRPNTEAFF. CDR3 sequence (DNA): TGTGCCAGCAGCGTAGATTGGCAGGGGTTACGCCCGAACACTGAAGCTTTCTTT. Supplemented by reference TRBV9 and TRBJ1-1, the full variable domain reads DSGVTQTPKHLITATGQRVTLRCSPRSGDLSVYWYQQSLDQGLQFLIQYYNGEERAKGNILERFSAQQFPDLHSELNLSSLELGDSALYFCASSVDWQGLRPNTEAFFGQGTRLTVV.